These T cell receptor beta chains were read from a single sample in a study of CD8 T cells in Susac syndrome. TCRdb used MiXCR to reprocess the immunoSEQ multiplex PCR reads, holding one entry per CDR3 protein. The data show about 280,000 distinct CDR3 sequences, with 85% seen just once and around 0.12% held by the top ten. Sample: CD8+ T cells from PBMCs. All receptors come from a human donor with multiple sclerosis. CDR3s include the opening cysteine and the closing phenylalanine or tryptophan. The order of the fields is V gene, J gene, D gene, clone size, CDR3 DNA, CDR3 protein. D genes are given only for firm matches. Only part of the rows carry a size: once, few, many, or a class if the clone is expanded.

v_call: TRBV9; j_call: TRBJ1-1; d_call: NA; clone_size: once; cdr3_nt: TGTGCCAGCAGCGTAGGGCTTGCGGAGATGAACACTGAAGCTTTCTTT; cdr3_aa: CASSVGLAEMNTEAFF
v_call: TRBV30; j_call: TRBJ2-2; d_call: NA; clone_size: NA; cdr3_nt: TGTGCCTGGAGTGTTGCGGTCGGGGAGCTGTTTTTT; cdr3_aa: CAWSVAVGELFF
v_call: TRBV28; j_call: TRBJ1-1; d_call: NA; clone_size: once; cdr3_nt: TGTGCCAGCACCCCCATTGAGACTAGCGCTGAAGCTTTCTTT; cdr3_aa: CASTPIETSAEAFF
v_call: TRBV29-1; j_call: TRBJ2-3; d_call: NA; clone_size: NA; cdr3_nt: TGCAGCGTTGATAGGAGGACCCCCGACACAGATACGCAGTATTTT; cdr3_aa: CSVDRRTPDTDTQYF
v_call: TRBV20-1; j_call: TRBJ2-7; d_call: NA; clone_size: NA; cdr3_nt: TGCAGTGCTAGGGACCGTACCACCTCCTACGAGCAGTACTTC; cdr3_aa: CSARDRTTSYEQYF
v_call: TRBV27; j_call: TRBJ2-3; d_call: TRBD2; clone_size: NA; cdr3_nt: TGTGCCAGCAGTTTTGTAGCGGGATATAGCACAGATACGCAGTATTTT; cdr3_aa: CASSFVAGYSTDTQYF
v_call: TRBV13; j_call: TRBJ2-2; d_call: NA; clone_size: NA; cdr3_nt: TGTGCCAGCGGTGACAGCCTTAACACCGGGGAGCTGTTTTTT; cdr3_aa: CASGDSLNTGELFF
v_call: TRBV27; j_call: TRBJ2-7; d_call: TRBD2; clone_size: NA; cdr3_nt: TGTGCCAGCAGTCCGCTAGCGGGGGAGAGCTCCTACGAGCAGTACTTC; cdr3_aa: CASSPLAGESSYEQYF
v_call: TRBV7-3; j_call: TRBJ2-5; d_call: TRBD1; clone_size: NA; cdr3_nt: TGTGCCAGCAGCCCGGGACAGGGGGGTCAAGAGACCCAGTACTTC; cdr3_aa: CASSPGQGGQETQYF
v_call: TRBV2; j_call: TRBJ1-1; d_call: NA; clone_size: NA; cdr3_nt: TGTGCCAGCAGTGATGCTTGGGCGCACACTGAAGCTTTCTTT; cdr3_aa: CASSDAWAHTEAFF
v_call: TRBV29-1; j_call: TRBJ1-1; d_call: NA; clone_size: NA; cdr3_nt: TGCAGCCCGGGGGGAGCTTTCTTT; cdr3_aa: CSPGGAFF
v_call: TRBV7-9; j_call: TRBJ2-1; d_call: NA; clone_size: NA; cdr3_nt: TGTGCCAGCAGCTCTCATGAGCAGTTCTTC; cdr3_aa: CASSSHEQFF
v_call: TRBV27; j_call: TRBJ2-5; d_call: NA; clone_size: NA; cdr3_nt: TGTGCCAGCAGTTACGTACAGGGTGCGGAGACCCAGTACTTC; cdr3_aa: CASSYVQGAETQYF
v_call: TRBV9; j_call: TRBJ1-2; d_call: NA; clone_size: NA; cdr3_nt: TGTGCCAGCAGGCGGGCGATCGGCTACACCTTC; cdr3_aa: CASRRAIGYTF
v_call: TRBV5-6; j_call: TRBJ1-1; d_call: NA; clone_size: NA; cdr3_nt: TGTGCCAGCAGCTTGGATCCGGAGGCTGAAGCTTTCTTT; cdr3_aa: CASSLDPEAEAFF
v_call: TRBV3-1; j_call: TRBJ2-1; d_call: NA; clone_size: NA; cdr3_nt: TGTGCCAGCAGCCAAGATCCACTAGCTAATGAGCAGTTCTTC; cdr3_aa: CASSQDPLANEQFF
v_call: TRBV6-1; j_call: TRBJ2-1; d_call: TRBD2; clone_size: few; cdr3_nt: TGTGCCAGCAGTACTACTAGCGGGAGTTATAATGAGCAGTTCTTC; cdr3_aa: CASSTTSGSYNEQFF
v_call: TRBV7-3; j_call: TRBJ2-2; d_call: TRBD2; clone_size: NA; cdr3_nt: TGTGCCAGCAGCTTATACCTAGCGGGGAAAAACACCGGGGAGCTGTTTTTT; cdr3_aa: CASSLYLAGKNTGELFF
v_call: TRBV2; j_call: TRBJ2-2; d_call: NA; clone_size: NA; cdr3_nt: TGTGCCAGCAGTTTTCCCGGACTACGTCAAAGAGAAACCGGGGAGCTGTTTTTT; cdr3_aa: CASSFPGLRQRETGELFF
v_call: TRBV27; j_call: TRBJ2-5; d_call: NA; clone_size: once; cdr3_nt: TGTGCCAGCAGTTTGGGGGGCCTAGGGGAGACCCAGTACTTC; cdr3_aa: CASSLGGLGETQYF
v_call: TRBV21-1; j_call: TRBJ2-3; d_call: NA; clone_size: NA; cdr3_nt: TGTGCCAGCAGCAAAGCGCGTCGGTGTAGCGGGAGAGGTGCAGATACGCAGTATTTT; cdr3_aa: CASSKARRCSGRGADTQYF
v_call: TRBV9; j_call: TRBJ1-5; d_call: TRBD1; clone_size: NA; cdr3_nt: TGTGCCAGCAGCGAAACAGGGGGCTCTAAGCCCCAGCATTTT; cdr3_aa: CASSETGGSKPQHF
v_call: TRBV7-9; j_call: TRBJ1-5; d_call: NA; clone_size: NA; cdr3_nt: TGTGCCAGCAGCTTGGACACAGAGAGCAATCAGCCCCAGCATTTT; cdr3_aa: CASSLDTESNQPQHF